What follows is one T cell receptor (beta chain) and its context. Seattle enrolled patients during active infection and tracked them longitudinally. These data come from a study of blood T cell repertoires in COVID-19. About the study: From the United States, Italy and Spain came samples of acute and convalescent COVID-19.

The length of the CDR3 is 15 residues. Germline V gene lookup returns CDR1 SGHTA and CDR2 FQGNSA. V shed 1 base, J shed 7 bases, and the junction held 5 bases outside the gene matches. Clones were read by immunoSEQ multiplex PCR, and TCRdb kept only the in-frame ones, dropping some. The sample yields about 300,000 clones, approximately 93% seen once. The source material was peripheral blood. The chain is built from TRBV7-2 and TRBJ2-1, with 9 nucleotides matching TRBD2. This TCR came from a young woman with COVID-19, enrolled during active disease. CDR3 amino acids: CASSLVGLAPNEQFF. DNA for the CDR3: TGTGCCAGCAGCTTAGTAGGACTAGCGCCAAATGAGCAGTTCTTC.